Listed here is a single TCR beta chain. Its antigen is not identified. The data derive from a study of cytomegalovirus exposure and HLA in healthy donors. The CDR3 has 18 residues. V shed 5 bases and J 0 bases; nucleotides not matched to a gene: 13. CDR1 is SEHNR and CDR2 is FQNEAQ in the germline V gene (reference sequence). The PCR was carried out with 60 Vbeta primers and 13 Jbeta primers. Here immunoSEQ multiplex PCR was the method, and the copy in TCRdb shows in-frame clones only, minus some. The sample records around 130,000 clones, roughly 79% being singletons. Study-wide findings and caveats: Segments of the TCR beta V type were, in most cases, productive about 90% or about 30% of the time in an earlier analysis.

The sequenced material came from PBMCs. The clonotype was recovered from a young woman in good health and CMV-seronegative. The gene calls are TRBV7-9 and TRBJ1-3; 7 nucleotides match TRBD1. DNA of the CDR3: TGTGCCAGCAGCGCGCGAATACAGGGGAAGAACTCTGGAAACACCATATATTTT. This translates into CASSARIQGKNSGNTIYF.